One and the same sample provided the 5 T cell receptor beta chains below, sequenced in a study of blood T cell repertoires in COVID-19. Clones were read by immunoSEQ multiplex PCR, and TCRdb kept only the in-frame ones, dropping some. The sample lists about 300,000 clones; roughly 86% were seen once. The sequenced material came from peripheral blood. The receptor source for this set is a man aged 65-85 years with acute or convalescent COVID-19.

CDR3 residues: CASSPEYGTNEKLFF. The CDR3 nucleotides read TGCGCCAGCAGCCCAGAGTACGGGACTAATGAAAAACTGTTTTTT. The chain employs TRBV4-3 and TRBJ1-4; unclear D gene. Germline values: CDR1 LGHNA, CDR2 YSLEER. Trimming cost V 4 bases and J 2 bases, with 11 bases left between them. The CDR3 consists of 15 residues.

The chain combines TRBV5-1 with TRBJ2-7, with 7 bases matching TRBD1. The CDR3 runs 15 residues. The ends lost 3 bases at V and 7 bases at J; junction bases unmatched: 13. Germline V gives CDR1 SGHRS, CDR2 YFSETQ. The DNA for the CDR3 is TGCGCCAGCAGCTCGATGGACAGGTCAGTCGGGGAGCAGTACTTC. Its translation: CASSSMDRSVGEQYF.

The chain links TRBV10-3 to TRBJ2-3; D is unclear. In germline, CDR1 is ENHRY, CDR2 SYGVKD. V lost 4 bases and J lost 5, with 13 bases in between. CDR3 size: 14 residues. The CDR3 coding sequence is TGTGCCATCAGTGGGCAGAGGTCCCAAGATACGCAGTATTTT. Residues: CAISGQRSQDTQYF.

This rearrangement joins TRBV4-1 to TRBJ2-1; 9 nucleotides match TRBD2. The V and J ends lost 1 base and 2 bases, in that order; junction bases with no gene match: 9. CDR1 and CDR2 from the germline V gene are MGHRA and YSYEKL. The CDR3 extends over 18 amino acids. CDR3 residues: CASSQVPTAGGAYNEQFF. CDR3 coding DNA: TGCGCCAGCAGCCAAGTCCCTACTGCGGGGGGGGCCTACAATGAGCAGTTCTTC.

This clone was observed a single time. The chain combines TRBV7-2 with TRBJ2-5; 12 nucleotides align to TRBD2. V shed 2 bases, J shed 2 bases, and the junction held 9 bases outside the gene matches. CDR3 length: 18 amino acids. Germline CDR1 SGHTA, CDR2 FQGNSA. The CDR3 DNA follows: TGTGCCAGCAGCTTACTAACTAGCGGGAGGTGGGGGCAAGAGACCCAGTACTTC. Its protein product is CASSLLTSGRWGQETQYF.